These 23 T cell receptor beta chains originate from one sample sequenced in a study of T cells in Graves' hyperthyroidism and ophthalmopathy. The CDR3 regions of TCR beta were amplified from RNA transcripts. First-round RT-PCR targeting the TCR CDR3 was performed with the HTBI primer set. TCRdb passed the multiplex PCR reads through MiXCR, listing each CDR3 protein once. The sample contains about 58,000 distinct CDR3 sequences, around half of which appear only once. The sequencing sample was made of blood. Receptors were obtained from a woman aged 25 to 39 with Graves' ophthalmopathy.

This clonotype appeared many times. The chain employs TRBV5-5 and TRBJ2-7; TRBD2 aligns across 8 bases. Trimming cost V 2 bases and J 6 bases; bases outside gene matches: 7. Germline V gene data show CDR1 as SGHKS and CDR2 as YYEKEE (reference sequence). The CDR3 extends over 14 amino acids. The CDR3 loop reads CASSLAGEGGEQYF. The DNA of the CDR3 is TGTGCCAGCAGCTTAGCGGGAGAAGGTGGCGAGCAGTACTTC. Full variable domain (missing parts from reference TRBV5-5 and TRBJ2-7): DAGVTQSPTHLIKTRGQQVTLRCSPISGHKSVSWYQQVLGQGPQFIFQYYEKEERGRGNFPDRFSARQFPNYSSELNVNALLLGDSALYLCASSLAGEGGEQYFGPGTRLTVT.

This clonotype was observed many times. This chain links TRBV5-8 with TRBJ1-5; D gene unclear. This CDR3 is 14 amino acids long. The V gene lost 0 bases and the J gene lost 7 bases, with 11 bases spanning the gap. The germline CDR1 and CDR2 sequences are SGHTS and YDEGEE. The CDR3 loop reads CASSLGGLGQPQHF. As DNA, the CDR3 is TGTGCCAGCAGCTTGGGGGGTCTGGGCCAGCCCCAGCATTTT.

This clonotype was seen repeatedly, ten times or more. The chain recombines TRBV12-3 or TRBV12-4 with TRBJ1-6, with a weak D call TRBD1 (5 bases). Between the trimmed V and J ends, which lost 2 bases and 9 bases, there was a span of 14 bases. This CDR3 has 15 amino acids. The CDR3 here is CASSLQGSRISPLHF. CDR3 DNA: TGTGCCAGCAGTTTACAGGGCTCGCGTATTTCACCCCTCCACTTT.

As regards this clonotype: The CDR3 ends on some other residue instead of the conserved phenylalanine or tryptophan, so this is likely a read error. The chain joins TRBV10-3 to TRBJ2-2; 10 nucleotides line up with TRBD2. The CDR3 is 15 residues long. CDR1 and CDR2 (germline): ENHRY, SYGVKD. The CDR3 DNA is TGTGCCATCAGGGAACCGCTAGCGGGAGCCGGGGATCTGTTTTCT. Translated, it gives CAIREPLAGAGDLFS.

The DNA of the CDR3 is TGCAGTGCTGGTATAGCGGGGGCTACGACTAAGCCCCAGCATTTT. Protein product: CSAGIAGATTKPQHF. The V gene is TRBV20-1, the J gene TRBJ1-5; tentative D call: TRBD1 (6 bases). V lost 5 bases to trimming and J lost 8 bases, with 22 bases between them. The length of the CDR3 is 15 residues. CDR1 and CDR2 from the germline V gene are DFQATT and SNEGSKA (reference sequence).

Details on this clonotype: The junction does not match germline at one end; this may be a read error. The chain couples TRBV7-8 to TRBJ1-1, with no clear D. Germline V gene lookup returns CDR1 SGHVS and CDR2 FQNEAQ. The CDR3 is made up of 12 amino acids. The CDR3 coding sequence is TGTGTCAGCAGCTTAGAACTCGGGGAGGCTTTCTTT. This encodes CVSSLELGEAFF. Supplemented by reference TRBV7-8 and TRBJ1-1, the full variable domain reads GAGVSQSPRYKVAKRGQDVALRCDPISGHVSLFWYQQALGQGPEFLTYFQNEAQLDKSGLPSDRFFAERPEGSVSTLKIQRTQQEDSAVYLCVSSLELGEAFFGQGTRLTVV.

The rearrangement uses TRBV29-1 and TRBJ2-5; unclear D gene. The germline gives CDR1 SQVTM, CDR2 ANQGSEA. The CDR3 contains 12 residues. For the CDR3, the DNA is TGCAGTGAAGGGTCCGACGAAGAGACCCAGTACTTC. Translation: CSEGSDEETQYF.

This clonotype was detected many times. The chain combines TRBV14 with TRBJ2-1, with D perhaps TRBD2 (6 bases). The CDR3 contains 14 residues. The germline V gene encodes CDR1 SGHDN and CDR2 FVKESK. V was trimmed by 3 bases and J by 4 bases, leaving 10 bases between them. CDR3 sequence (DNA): TGTGCCAGCAGCCACCTAGCGTTATACAATGAGCAGTTCTTC. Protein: CASSHLALYNEQFF.

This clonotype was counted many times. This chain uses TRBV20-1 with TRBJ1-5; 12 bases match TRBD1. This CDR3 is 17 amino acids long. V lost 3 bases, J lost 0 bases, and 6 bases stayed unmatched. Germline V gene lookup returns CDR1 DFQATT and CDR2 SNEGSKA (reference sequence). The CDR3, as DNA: TGCAGTGCTAGGGGGACAGGGGGCATACGTAGCAATCAGCCCCAGCATTTT. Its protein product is CSARGTGGIRSNQPQHF.

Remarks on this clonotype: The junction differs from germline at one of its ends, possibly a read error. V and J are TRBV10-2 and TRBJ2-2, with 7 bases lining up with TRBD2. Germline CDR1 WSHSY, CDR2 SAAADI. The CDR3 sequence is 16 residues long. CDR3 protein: CASSLRGGRGTGELFF. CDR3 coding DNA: TGTGCCAGCAGCCTCCGGGGCGGGAGAGGGACCGGGGAGCTGTTTTTT.

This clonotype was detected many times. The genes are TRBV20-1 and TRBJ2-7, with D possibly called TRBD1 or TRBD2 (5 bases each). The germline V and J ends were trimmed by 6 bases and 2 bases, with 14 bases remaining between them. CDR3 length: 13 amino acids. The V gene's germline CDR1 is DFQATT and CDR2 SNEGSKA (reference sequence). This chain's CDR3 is CSAQRDGPYEQYF. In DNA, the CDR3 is TGCAGTGCCCAAAGGGACGGACCCTACGAGCAGTACTTC.

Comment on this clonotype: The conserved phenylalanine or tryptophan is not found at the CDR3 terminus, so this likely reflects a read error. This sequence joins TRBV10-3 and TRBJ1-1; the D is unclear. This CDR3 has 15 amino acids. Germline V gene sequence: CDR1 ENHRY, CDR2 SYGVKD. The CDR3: CAVRPFLRGNTEAFS. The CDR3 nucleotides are TGTGCCGTCAGGCCCTTTCTCCGGGGTAACACTGAAGCTTTCTCT.

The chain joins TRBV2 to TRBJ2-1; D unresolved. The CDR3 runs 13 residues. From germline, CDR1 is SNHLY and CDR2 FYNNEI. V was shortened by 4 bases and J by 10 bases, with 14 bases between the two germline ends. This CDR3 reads CASSVPLEIEQFF. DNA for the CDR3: TGTGCCAGCAGTGTACCCTTAGAGATCGAGCAGTTCTTC.

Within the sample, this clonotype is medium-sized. This CDR3 is CATSAGSETSPLHF. The CDR3 DNA reads TGTGCCACCAGTGCCGGTTCGGAAACATCACCCCTCCACTTT. The chain is built from TRBV24-1 and TRBJ1-6; D is undetermined. Trimming removed 5 bases at V and 10 bases at J, with 14 bases between. Germline-derived CDR1 and CDR2 are KGHDR and SFDVKD. This CDR3 comprises 14 residues.

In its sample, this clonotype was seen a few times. CDR3 protein: CASEQAKTPYEQYF. The CDR3 DNA reads as TGTGCCTCGGAACAGGCAAAGACGCCCTACGAGCAGTACTTC. V and J are TRBV30 and TRBJ2-7; maybe TRBD1 (5 bases). V gave up 7 bases and J gave up 2 bases, with 18 bases separating them. The germline CDR1 and CDR2 sequences are GTSNPN and SVGIG (reference sequence). The CDR3 is 14 residues long. The variable domain in full, completed from reference TRBV30 and TRBJ2-7, reads SQTIHQWPATLVQPVGSPLSLECTVEGTSNPNLYWYRQAAGRGLQLLFYSVGIGQISSEVPQNLSASRPQDRQFILSSKKLLLSDSGFYLCASEQAKTPYEQYFGPGTRLTVT.

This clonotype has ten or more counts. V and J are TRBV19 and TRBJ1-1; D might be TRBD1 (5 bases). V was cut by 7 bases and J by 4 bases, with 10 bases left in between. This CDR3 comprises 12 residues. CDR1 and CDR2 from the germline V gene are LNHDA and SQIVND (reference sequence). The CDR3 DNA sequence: TGTGCCAGTACCAGGGTCGGCACTGAAGCTTTCTTT. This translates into CASTRVGTEAFF.

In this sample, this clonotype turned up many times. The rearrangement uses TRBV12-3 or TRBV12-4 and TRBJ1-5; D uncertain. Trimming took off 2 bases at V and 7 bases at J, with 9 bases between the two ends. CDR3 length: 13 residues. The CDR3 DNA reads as TGTGCCAGCAGTTTAATCCGAGACCAGCCCCAGCATTTT. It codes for CASSLIRDQPQHF.

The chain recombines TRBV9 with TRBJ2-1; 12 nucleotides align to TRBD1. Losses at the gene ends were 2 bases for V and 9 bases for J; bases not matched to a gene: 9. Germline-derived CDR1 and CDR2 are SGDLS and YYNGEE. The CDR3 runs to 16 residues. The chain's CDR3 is CASSVDGTGGFGEQFF. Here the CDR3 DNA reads TGTGCCAGCAGCGTGGACGGGACAGGGGGCTTCGGTGAGCAGTTCTTC. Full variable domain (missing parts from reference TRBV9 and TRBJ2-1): DSGVTQTPKHLITATGQRVTLRCSPRSGDLSVYWYQQSLDQGLQFLIQYYNGEERAKGNILERFSAQQFPDLHSELNLSSLELGDSALYFCASSVDGTGGFGEQFFGPGTRLTVL.

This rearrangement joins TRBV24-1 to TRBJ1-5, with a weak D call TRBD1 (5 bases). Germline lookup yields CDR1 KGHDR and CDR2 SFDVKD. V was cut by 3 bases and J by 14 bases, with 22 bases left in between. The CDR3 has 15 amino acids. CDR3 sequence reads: CATSDPGTEDGNEHF. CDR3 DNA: TGTGCCACCAGTGATCCCGGGACCGAAGATGGCAATGAGCATTTT.

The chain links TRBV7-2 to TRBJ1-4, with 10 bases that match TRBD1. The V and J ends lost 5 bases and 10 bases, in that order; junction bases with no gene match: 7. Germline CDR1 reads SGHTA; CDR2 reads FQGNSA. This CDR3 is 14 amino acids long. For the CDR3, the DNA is TGTGCCAGCAGCACGGGACAGGGGCAAAGAAAACTGTTTTTT. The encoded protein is CASSTGQGQRKLFF.

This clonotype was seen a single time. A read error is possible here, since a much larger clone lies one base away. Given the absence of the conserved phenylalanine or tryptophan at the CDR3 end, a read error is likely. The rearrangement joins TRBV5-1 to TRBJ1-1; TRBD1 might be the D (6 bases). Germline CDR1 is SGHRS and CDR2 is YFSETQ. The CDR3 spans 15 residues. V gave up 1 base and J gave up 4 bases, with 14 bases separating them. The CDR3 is CASSLPGAGSTEAFS. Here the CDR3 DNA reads TGCGCCAGCAGCTTGCCAGGGGCAGGGAGCACTGAAGCTTTCTCT.

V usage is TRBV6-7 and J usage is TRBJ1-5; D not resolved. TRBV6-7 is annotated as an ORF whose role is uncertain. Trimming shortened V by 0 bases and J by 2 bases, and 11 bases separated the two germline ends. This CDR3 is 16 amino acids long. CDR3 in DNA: TGTGCCAGCAGTTACTCTGGCGGACTGGGCAATCAGCCCCAGCATTTT. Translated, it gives CASSYSGGLGNQPQHF.

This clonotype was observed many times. The CDR3 spells CSASRGTGNTGELFF. In nucleotides, the CDR3 is TGCAGCGCCTCACGAGGGACAGGGAACACCGGGGAGCTGTTTTTT. V is TRBV29-1 and J is TRBJ2-2; 8 positions match TRBD1. Germline CDR1 SQVTM, CDR2 ANQGSEA. The V segment lost 7 bases and the J segment 1 base; nucleotides outside the gene matches: 8. The CDR3 runs 15 residues.